The clone carrying this T cell receptor (beta chain) was recorded many times. The sample is drawn from a study of neurological immune-mediated disorders. Germline assignment: CDR1 LNHNV and CDR2 YYDKDF (reference sequence). Trimming cost V 1 base and J 4 bases, with 9 bases left between them. The CDR3 covers 14 residues. MiXCR, applied by TCRdb to the 5' RACE reads, yields one record per CDR3 protein. The sample has about 59,000 distinct CDR3 sequences; over 9.5% are singletons. Sequenced material: PBMCs. The receptor was derived from a woman aged 60-75 years with HTLV-1-associated myelopathy (HAM/TSP). The V call is TRBV15, the J call TRBJ2-3, with D hard to call. The chain's CDR3 is CATSRVILPDTQYF. The CDR3 DNA sequence: TGTGCCACCAGCAGAGTAATTCTCCCAGATACGCAGTATTTT.